The rows below give T cell receptor beta chains drawn from one sample of a study of cytomegalovirus exposure and HLA in healthy donors. TCRdb keeps only in-frame clones here, not all; method: immunoSEQ multiplex PCR. Of approximately 150,000 clones in the sample, 70% to 85% were seen once. Sequenced material: PBMCs. These TCRs come from a middle-aged man in good health and CMV-seronegative. Each CDR3 is given with its conserved first and last residue. D genes are given only for firm matches. Not all rows give a size; the values are once, few, many and, for expanded clones, a class.

TRBV10-1	-	TRBJ1-1	-	15	TGCGCCAGCAGCGAGAGCAGGAATCTGAACACTGAAGCTTTCTTT	CASSESRNLNTEAFF
TRBV4-2	-	TRBJ2-7	TRBD2	18	TGTGCCAGCAGCCAAGTCCCTGCGGGGGGACATTATTCCTACGAGCAGTACTTC	CASSQVPAGGHYSYEQYF
TRBV7-9	-	TRBJ2-7	TRBD2	12	TGTGCCAGCAGGGCGGGAGTCCACGAGCAGTACTTC	CASRAGVHEQYF
TRBV30	-	TRBJ1-2	-	14	TGTGCCTGGAGTTTGGGGGGGGCGCTTGCTGGCTACACCTTC	CAWSLGGALAGYTF
TRBV19	once	TRBJ1-2	-	15	TGTGCCAGTAGTATGCTGACAGTTAGTTCCTATGGCTACACCTTC	CASSMLTVSSYGYTF
TRBV2	-	TRBJ1-1	-	13	TGTGCCAGCAGTAGCCGGGGGGACACTGAAGCTTTCTTT	CASSSRGDTEAFF
TRBV4-1	-	TRBJ1-3	-	13	TGCGCCAGCAATAGAATAGGGGATTACACCATATATTTT	CASNRIGDYTIYF
TRBV5-6	-	TRBJ2-7	TRBD2	15	TGTGCCAGCGCATTAGCGGGGGGCCACTCCTACGAGCAGTACTTC	CASALAGGHSYEQYF
TRBV7-9	-	TRBJ1-4	-	12	TGTGCCAGCAGGCAGGAAAATGAAAAACTGTTTTTT	CASRQENEKLFF
TRBV30	-	TRBJ1-5	TRBD1	18	TGTGCCTGGAGTCACCGACGGACAGGAGTAACTAGCAATCAGCCCCAGCATTTT	CAWSHRRTGVTSNQPQHF
TRBV27	-	TRBJ2-6	TRBD2	16	TGTGCCAGCAGTAGCGGGGGAGGCTCTGGGGCCAACGTCCTGACTTTC	CASSSGGGSGANVLTF
TRBV30	-	TRBJ2-7	-	12	TGTGCCTTGAACAGTCAGGGGTACGAGCAGTACTTC	CALNSQGYEQYF
TRBV2	few	TRBJ1-4	-	15	TGTGCCAGCAGTGAAGCGTCTGGCCGACACGAAAAACTGTTTTTT	CASSEASGRHEKLFF
TRBV23-1	-	TRBJ1-1	-	14	TGCGCCAGCAGTCAATCTCGGCGGGGGACTGAAGCTTTCTTT	CASSQSRRGTEAFF
TRBV5-5	-	TRBJ2-7	TRBD1	12	TGTGCCAGCAGCTCAGGGGGTAGGGAGCAGTACTTC	CASSSGGREQYF
TRBV29-1	-	TRBJ1-5	-	12	TGCAGCGTTGTACTTGGCAATCAGCCCCAGCATTTT	CSVVLGNQPQHF
TRBV11-3	-	TRBJ2-7	TRBD1	13	TGTGCCAGCAGCTCCGGACAGGATCACGAGCAGTACTTC	CASSSGQDHEQYF
TRBV4-1	-	TRBJ2-3	TRBD2	15	TGCGCCAGCAGCCAAGACATGCGGGGGGTTGATACGCAGTATTTT	CASSQDMRGVDTQYF
TRBV6-5	-	TRBJ1-1	TRBD1	14	TGTGCCAGCAGGCAAATACCAGGGGGCACTGAAGCTTTCTTT	CASRQIPGGTEAFF
TRBV27	-	TRBJ2-2	-	14	TGTGCCAGCAGGCTAGCGCTGAACACCGGGGAGCTGTTTTTT	CASRLALNTGELFF
TRBV5-5	-	TRBJ2-7	-	15	TGTGCCAGCAGCTTGAGCCTAGCGTACTCCTACGAGCAGTACTTC	CASSLSLAYSYEQYF
TRBV19	-	TRBJ1-5	-	12	TGTGCCAGTAGTATATCCGATCAGCCCCAGCATTTT	CASSISDQPQHF
TRBV15	-	TRBJ2-7	TRBD1	15	TGTGCCACCAGCAGAGAAGGACAGGGACACTACGAGCAGTACTTC	CATSREGQGHYEQYF
TRBV23-1	-	TRBJ2-7	-	16	TGCGCCAGCAGTCAATCGGGACATTCGCGGACCTACGAGCAGTACTTC	CASSQSGHSRTYEQYF
TRBV12-5	-	TRBJ2-5	-	11	TGTGCTAGTGGTCCGTTGGAGACCCAGTACTTC	CASGPLETQYF
TRBV9	-	TRBJ1-2	-	14	TGTGCCAGCAGCGGAAAAACAAGAAACTATGGCTACACCTTC	CASSGKTRNYGYTF
TRBV7-6	few	TRBJ2-1	-	12	TGTGCCAGCAGAATAGGGAGGTCTGAGCAGTTCTTC	CASRIGRSEQFF
TRBV23-1	-	TRBJ1-1	TRBD1	20	TGCGCCAGCAGTCAATCCTACTTACAGGGGCAGGCTGGAGGAAACACTGAAGCTTTCTTT	CASSQSYLQGQAGGNTEAFF
TRBV28	-	TRBJ1-2	-	17	TGTGCCAGCAGCGGGGGGATCAGGACACCCGATGACTATGGCTACACCTTC	CASSGGIRTPDDYGYTF
TRBV7-8	-	TRBJ1-5	TRBD1	15	TGTGCCAGCAGCCTGGACAGGGGGCAGGGTCAGCCCCAGCATTTT	CASSLDRGQGQPQHF
TRBV9	-	TRBJ1-3	-	13	TGTGCCAGCAGCGTAGATATCGGGGACACCATATATTTT	CASSVDIGDTIYF
TRBV4-2	-	TRBJ1-2	TRBD1	15	TGTGCCAGCAGCCAAGACGACAGGGGAAGCTATGGCTACACCTTC	CASSQDDRGSYGYTF
TRBV6-5	-	TRBJ2-2	TRBD1	12	TGTGCCAGCAGGTGGACAGGCGGGGAGCTGTTTTTT	CASRWTGGELFF
TRBV5-1	-	TRBJ1-2	TRBD1	13	TGCGCCAGCAACGGACAGGGAAACTATGGCTACACCTTC	CASNGQGNYGYTF
TRBV7-2	-	TRBJ2-7	-	14	TGTGCCAGCAGTTTTATTGGACTGGCCTACGAGCAGTACTTC	CASSFIGLAYEQYF
TRBV19	many	TRBJ1-3	TRBD1	15	TGTGCCAGTAGTCTTGGGACAGGGTTTGGAAACACCATATATTTT	CASSLGTGFGNTIYF
TRBV5-1	-	TRBJ2-2	-	15	TGCGCCAGCAGCTTCCGGGGAGTAGGCACCGGGGAGCTGTTTTTT	CASSFRGVGTGELFF
TRBV4-2	-	TRBJ2-1	TRBD2	18	TGTGCCAGCAGCCAAGACCCGGGAGGCAGCAGCTCCTACAATGAGCAGTTCTTC	CASSQDPGGSSSYNEQFF
TRBV5-1	-	TRBJ2-5	TRBD1	17	TGCGCCAGCAGCTCCGGTGGACAGGGGGCTTTCCAAGAGACCCAGTACTTC	CASSSGGQGAFQETQYF
TRBV27	-	TRBJ1-5	-	14	TGTGCCAGCAGTTTGCAACACCGCAATCAGCCCCAGCATTTT	CASSLQHRNQPQHF
TRBV30	-	TRBJ2-4	-	15	TGTGCCTTTGAAGACACTCGCAGAGCCAAAAACATTCAGTACTTC	CAFEDTRRAKNIQYF
TRBV9	-	TRBJ2-7	-	15	TGTGCCAGCAGCGTAGAACCAGGGGTTATCCACGAGCAGTACTTC	CASSVEPGVIHEQYF
TRBV5-1	-	TRBJ1-6	-	14	TGCGCCAGCAGCTTAGAAACAGGGAGCTCACCCCTCCACTTT	CASSLETGSSPLHF
TRBV7-6	-	TRBJ2-3	TRBD2	17	TGTGCCAGCAGCTTAGTCCCTAGCGGGGGGGCCTCAGATACGCAGTATTTT	CASSLVPSGGASDTQYF
TRBV13	medium-sized	TRBJ1-1	-	15	TGTGCCAGCAGTTCCTACCGACAGCTGAACACTGAAGCTTTCTTT	CASSSYRQLNTEAFF
TRBV7-3	-	TRBJ2-3	-	15	TGTGCCAGCAGCTTAGTAGCGGCTAGCACAGATACGCAGTATTTT	CASSLVAASTDTQYF
TRBV19	few	TRBJ1-6	TRBD1	15	TGTGCCAGTAGGACGACAGGGGCCCTTAATTCACCCCTCCACTTT	CASRTTGALNSPLHF
TRBV7-8	-	TRBJ2-1	-	15	TGTGCCAGCAGCTTAGTGGGGCTATCAGGGAATGAGCAGTTCTTC	CASSLVGLSGNEQFF
TRBV2	many	TRBJ1-5	-	13	TGTGCCAGCAGTCGACAGGTGAATCAGCCCCAGCATTTT	CASSRQVNQPQHF
TRBV29-1	once	TRBJ1-1	-	12	TGCAGCGTTGGGGCCGGGGTTCGTGAAGCTTTCTTT	CSVGAGVREAFF
TRBV28	-	TRBJ2-7	TRBD2	15	TGTGCCAGCAGCCTCCGGGGGGGCCCCTCCTACGAGCAGTACTTC	CASSLRGGPSYEQYF
TRBV30	-	TRBJ2-6	-	13	TGTGCCTGGTCGTGGGCCGGGGCCAACGTCCTGACTTTC	CAWSWAGANVLTF
TRBV9	-	TRBJ1-1	-	14	TGTGCCAGCAGCCCCCGGGATTCGAACACTGAAGCTTTCTTT	CASSPRDSNTEAFF
TRBV6-6	-	TRBJ1-6	TRBD1	15	TGTGCCAGCAGTTACTCGGGACAGGGGAATTCACCCCTCCACTTT	CASSYSGQGNSPLHF
TRBV6-5	-	TRBJ1-6	-	15	TGTGCCAGCGGACGCTTTCGACAGAATAATTCACCCCTCCACTTT	CASGRFRQNNSPLHF